What follows is one TCR beta chain and its context. The clone's antigen remains unknown. Nothing much larger sits one base from this clone, and base qualities are not available. The data are from a study of lymphopenia after photon versus proton radiotherapy (dated by TCRdb to between 2017 and 2020). About the full investigation: In patients with gastrointestinal tumors who developed high-grade lymphopenia, the study compared the immunological effects of photon radiation therapy with those of proton radiation therapy. The cohort included more than 15 patients with gastrointestinal tumors who developed lymphopenia after receiving either photon or proton therapy. The goal of the study was to characterize the differences between the two radiation modalities in how they affect the immune system.

What the authors observed across the whole study: Across the cohort, a larger post-nadir drop in TCR diversity was inversely correlated with overall survival time among patients who died. During treatment, patients who received photon therapy lost naive T cells and TCR diversity and gained effector/memory populations, whereas patients who received proton therapy remained relatively stable. The authors looked at the survival association only in patients who died, and they framed better survival with proton therapy as a possibility rather than a demonstrated result. After the lymphocyte count nadir, oligoclonal expansion, especially of CD8+ Temra cells, was observed in photon-treated repertoires, and the drop in diversity was driven by this expansion.

Trimming takes 10 bases off V and 7 bases off J; junction bases not matched to a gene: 6. CDR1 is given as ENHRY and CDR2 as SYGVKD, both from the germline V gene. Including the terminal cysteine and phenylalanine, the CDR3 comprises 12 residues. Left in the record is the CDR3 DNA by itself, 36 bases read in frame from the first base. The library was produced with the immunoSEQ multiplex PCR assay. Alongside multiparametric flow cytometry, deep sequencing of rearranged TCR beta loci was used to profile the T cell repertoires. TCRdb stores this immuneACCESS table with in-frame sequences only. Part of the clones is absent; in the studies checked, under half of the shortfall reflects unresolved V genes, and no reason is known for the rest. Within this sample are around 25,000 clones, with approximately 85% of them counted one time only. The top ten hold 4% to 6.5% of the sample.

The rearranged segments are TRBV10-3 and TRBJ2-1; TRBD1 lines up with 8 middle nucleotides. The sequence was obtained from a man aged 25 to 40 with gastric cancer. The sequencing here drew on peripheral blood, taken from a patient treated with photon-based radiotherapy. This receptor carries the CDR3 CATDRERNEQFF. The DNA sequence follows: TGTGCCACGGACAGGGAAAGGAATGAGCAGTTCTTC.